One and the same sample provided the 9 T cell receptor beta chains below, sequenced in a study of blood T cell repertoires in COVID-19. Generated by immunoSEQ multiplex PCR, the TCRdb table keeps only in-frame clones and is missing some. The profile shows over 150,000 clones, 84% of them singletons. The specimen was peripheral blood. The source of these receptors is a man between 18 and 29 years old with active or convalescent COVID-19.

The chain uses TRBV13 and TRBJ2-1; D may be TRBD2 (5 bases). The CDR3 has 17 residues. Between the trimmed V and J ends, which lost 4 bases and 6 bases, there was a span of 22 bases. Germline V CDR1 and CDR2: PRHDT, FYEKMQ (reference sequence). The CDR3 nucleotides read TGTGCCAGCAGCTCCACGGGGTTTCGCGGCGTCACCAATGAGCAGTTCTTC. This translates into CASSSTGFRGVTNEQFF. Combining the CDR3 with reference TRBV13 and TRBJ2-1 gives the whole variable domain AAGVIQSPRHLIKEKRETATLKCYPIPRHDTVYWYQQGPGQDPQFLISFYEKMQSDKGSIPDRFSAQQFSDYHSELNMSSLELGDSALYFCASSSTGFRGVTNEQFFGPGTRLTVL.

This clone was seen only once. The chain employs TRBV27 and TRBJ2-1; D is unclear. CDR3 length: 15 residues. V was shortened by 0 bases and J by 4 bases, with 10 bases between the two germline ends. The germline V gene encodes CDR1 MNHEY and CDR2 SMNVEV (reference sequence). The CDR3 is CASSLSPSRYNEQFF. The CDR3 bases are TGTGCCAGCAGTTTATCGCCTAGTAGGTACAATGAGCAGTTCTTC.

Concerning this clone itself: It is likely a read error, because the conserved phenylalanine at the end of the CDR3 is missing. The DNA is omitted, as the CDR3 cannot be located on it reliably, and the CDR3 follows TCRdb's listing. This chain links TRBV14 with TRBJ1-1. Counting both end residues, the CDR3 totals 12 amino acids. Germline-derived CDR1 and CDR2 are SGHDN and FVKESK. The CDR3 protein is CASSQVGGFNEL.

The CDR3 sequence is CASSPAGGETYGYTF. In DNA, the CDR3 is TGTGCCAGCAGCCCCGCCGGGGGAGAAACCTATGGCTACACCTTC. The J gene is TRBJ1-2, the V gene TRBV4-2; tentative D call: TRBD1 (5 bases). Germline V CDR1 and CDR2: LGHNA, YNFKEQ. V was pared by 4 bases and J by 4 bases, with 16 bases between. This CDR3 is built from 15 residues.

The chain employs TRBV9 and TRBJ2-1, with 7 bases aligning to TRBD2. J gave up 2 bases and V 0 bases, and 2 bases lay outside the gene matches. Germline V gene sequence: CDR1 SGDLS, CDR2 YYNGEE. This CDR3 has 15 amino acids. The CDR3 bases are TGTGCCAGCAGCGTAGAGGGGACTACCTACAATGAGCAGTTCTTC. Translating it yields CASSVEGTTYNEQFF.

The V call is TRBV29-1, the J call TRBJ2-7, with TRBD1 identical over 7 bases. Germline-derived CDR1 and CDR2 are SQVTM and ANQGSEA. V lost 5 bases, J lost 0 bases, and 4 bases stayed unmatched. This CDR3 region has 13 residues. The CDR3, as DNA: TGCAGCGTTTATCACAGGGGCTCCTACGAGCAGTACTTC. Translation: CSVYHRGSYEQYF.

This clone appeared a few times. The rearrangement uses TRBV7-9 and TRBJ1-5, with D possibly being TRBD1 (5 bases). Germline CDR1 and CDR2: SEHNR and FQNEAQ (reference sequence). Trimming stripped 5 bases from V and 7 bases from J, with 15 bases between. The CDR3 is made up of 14 amino acids. This CDR3 reads CASSVSRVDQPQHF. CDR3 DNA sequence: TGTGCCAGCAGCGTTAGCAGGGTAGACCAGCCCCAGCATTTT.

V is TRBV28 and J is TRBJ2-7; tentatively, D is TRBD2 (5 bases). This CDR3 spans 13 amino acids. V lost 3 bases and J lost 0, with 6 bases in between. The V gene's germline CDR1 is MDHEN and CDR2 SYDVKM. The DNA for the CDR3 is TGTGCCAGCAGTTTGAGGGTCTCCTACGAGCAGTACTTC. Translation gives CASSLRVSYEQYF.

J is TRBJ2-1 and V is TRBV15; possibly TRBD1 for D (5 bases). Per the germline V gene, CDR1 is LNHNV and CDR2 is YYDKDF (reference sequence). V was cut by 8 bases and J by 0 bases, with 8 bases left in between. The CDR3 length is 13 residues. The CDR3 loop reads CATRQRSYNEQFF. The CDR3 nucleotides read TGTGCCACCCGACAGCGCTCCTACAATGAGCAGTTCTTC.